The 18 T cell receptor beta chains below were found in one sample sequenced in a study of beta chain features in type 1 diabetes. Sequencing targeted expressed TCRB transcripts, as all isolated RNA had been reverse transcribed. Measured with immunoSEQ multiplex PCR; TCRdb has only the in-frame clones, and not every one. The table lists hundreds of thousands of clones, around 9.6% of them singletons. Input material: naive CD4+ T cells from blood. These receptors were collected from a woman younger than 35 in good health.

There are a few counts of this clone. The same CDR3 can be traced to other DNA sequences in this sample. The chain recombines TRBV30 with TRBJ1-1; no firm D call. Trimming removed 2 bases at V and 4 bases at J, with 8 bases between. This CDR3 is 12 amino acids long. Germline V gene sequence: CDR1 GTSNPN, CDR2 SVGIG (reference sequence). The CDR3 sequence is CAWSLGGTEAFF. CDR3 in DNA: TGTGCCTGGAGTCTCGGTGGCACTGAAGCTTTCTTT.

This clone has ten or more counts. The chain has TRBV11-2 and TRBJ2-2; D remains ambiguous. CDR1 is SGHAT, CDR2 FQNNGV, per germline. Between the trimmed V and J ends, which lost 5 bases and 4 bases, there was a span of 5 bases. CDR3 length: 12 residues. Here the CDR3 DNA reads TGTGCCAGCAGCCGACTCACCGGGGAGCTGTTTTTT. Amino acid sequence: CASSRLTGELFF.

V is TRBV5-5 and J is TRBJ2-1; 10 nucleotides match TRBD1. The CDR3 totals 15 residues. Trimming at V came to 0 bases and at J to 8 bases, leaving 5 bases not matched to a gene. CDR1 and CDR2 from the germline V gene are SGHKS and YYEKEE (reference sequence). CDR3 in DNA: TGTGCCAGCAGCTTGGTTGGGACAGGGGCTTATGAGCAGTTCTTC. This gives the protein CASSLVGTGAYEQFF.

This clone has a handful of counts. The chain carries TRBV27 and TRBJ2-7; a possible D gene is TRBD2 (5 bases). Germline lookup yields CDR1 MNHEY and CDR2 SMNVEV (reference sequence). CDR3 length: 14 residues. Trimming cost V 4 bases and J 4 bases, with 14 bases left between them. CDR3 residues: CASSSWGDGYEQYF. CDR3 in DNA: TGTGCCAGCAGTTCCTGGGGAGACGGTTACGAGCAGTACTTC.

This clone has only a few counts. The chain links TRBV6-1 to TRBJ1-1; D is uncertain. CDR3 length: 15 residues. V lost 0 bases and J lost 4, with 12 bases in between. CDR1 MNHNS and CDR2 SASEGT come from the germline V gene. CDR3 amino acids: CASSEAAAGGTEAFF. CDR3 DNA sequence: TGTGCCAGCAGTGAAGCAGCAGCGGGCGGCACTGAAGCTTTCTTT.

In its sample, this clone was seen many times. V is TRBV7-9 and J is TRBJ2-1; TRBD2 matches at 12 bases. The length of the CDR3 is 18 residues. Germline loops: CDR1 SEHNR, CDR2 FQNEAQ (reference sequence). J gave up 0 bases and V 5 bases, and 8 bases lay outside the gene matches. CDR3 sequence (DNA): TGTGCCAGCAGCCACCGACTAGCGGGGGACATCTCCTACAATGAGCAGTTCTTC. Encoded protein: CASSHRLAGDISYNEQFF.

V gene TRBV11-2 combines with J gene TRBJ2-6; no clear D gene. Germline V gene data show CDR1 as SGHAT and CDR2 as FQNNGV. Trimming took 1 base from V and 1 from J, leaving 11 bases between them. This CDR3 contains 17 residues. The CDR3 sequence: CASSLALLSSGANVLTF. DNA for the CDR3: TGTGCCAGCAGCTTAGCTCTCCTTAGTTCTGGGGCCAACGTCCTGACTTTC. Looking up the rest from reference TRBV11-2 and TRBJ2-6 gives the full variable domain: EAGVAQSPRYKIIEKRQSVAFWCNPISGHATLYWYQQILGQGPKLLIQFQNNGVVDDSQLPKDRFSAERLKGVDSTLKIQPAKLEDSAVYLCASSLALLSSGANVLTFGAGSRLTVL.

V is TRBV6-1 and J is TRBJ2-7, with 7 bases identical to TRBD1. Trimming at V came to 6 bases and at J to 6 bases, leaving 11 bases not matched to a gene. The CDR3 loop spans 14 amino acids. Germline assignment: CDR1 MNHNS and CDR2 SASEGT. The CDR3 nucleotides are TGTGCCAGCAGCGACGACAGGGCCCCGTTCGAGCAGTACTTC. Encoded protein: CASSDDRAPFEQYF.

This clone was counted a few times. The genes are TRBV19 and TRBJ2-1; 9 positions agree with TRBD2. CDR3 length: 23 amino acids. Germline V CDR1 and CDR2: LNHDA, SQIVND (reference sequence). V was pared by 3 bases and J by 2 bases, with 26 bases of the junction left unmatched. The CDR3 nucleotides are TGTGCCAGTAGTATGCCACGGCCAGGTTCGGGCGATAGCGGGGGCTTCACCTACAATGAGCAGTTCTTC. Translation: CASSMPRPGSGDSGGFTYNEQFF.

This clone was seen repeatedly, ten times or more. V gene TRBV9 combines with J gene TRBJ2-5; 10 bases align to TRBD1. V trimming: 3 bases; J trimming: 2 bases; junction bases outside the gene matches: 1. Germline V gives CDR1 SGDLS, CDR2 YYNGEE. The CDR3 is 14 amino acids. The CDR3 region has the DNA TGTGCCAGCAGCGGGGGACAGGGGCAAGAGACCCAGTACTTC. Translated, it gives CASSGGQGQETQYF.

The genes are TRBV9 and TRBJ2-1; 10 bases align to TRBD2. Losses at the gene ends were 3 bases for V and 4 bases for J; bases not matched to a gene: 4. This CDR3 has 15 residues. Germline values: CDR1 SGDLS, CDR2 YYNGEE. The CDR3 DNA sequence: TGTGCCAGCAGCGGATCTAGCGGGGGTTACAATGAGCAGTTCTTC. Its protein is CASSGSSGGYNEQFF.

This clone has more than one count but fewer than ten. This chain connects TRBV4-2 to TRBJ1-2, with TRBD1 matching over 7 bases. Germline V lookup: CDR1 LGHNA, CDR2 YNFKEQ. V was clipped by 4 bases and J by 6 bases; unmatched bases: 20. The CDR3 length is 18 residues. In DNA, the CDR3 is TGTGCCAGCAGCCGTCTCCAAAGGACAGGCGGCGGAGGAGATGGCTACACCTTC. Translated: CASSRLQRTGGGGDGYTF.

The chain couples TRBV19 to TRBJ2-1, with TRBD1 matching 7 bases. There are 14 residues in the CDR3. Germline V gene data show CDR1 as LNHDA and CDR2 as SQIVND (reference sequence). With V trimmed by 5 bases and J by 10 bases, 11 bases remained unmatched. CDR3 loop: CASSLNDRVLEQFF. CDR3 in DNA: TGTGCCAGTAGTCTTAACGACAGGGTTTTGGAGCAGTTCTTC.

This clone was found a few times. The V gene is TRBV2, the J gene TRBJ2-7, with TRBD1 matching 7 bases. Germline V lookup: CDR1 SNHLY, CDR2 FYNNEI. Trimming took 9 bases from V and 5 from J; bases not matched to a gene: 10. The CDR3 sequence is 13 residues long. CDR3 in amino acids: CARIDRELNEQYF. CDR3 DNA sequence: TGTGCCAGGATTGACAGGGAGCTCAACGAGCAGTACTTC.

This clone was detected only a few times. The CDR3 here is CASSLTGTSSYEQYF. CDR3 in DNA: TGTGCCAGCAGCCTGACCGGGACTAGCTCCTACGAGCAGTACTTC. The V and J genes are TRBV4-2 and TRBJ2-7, with 8 bases fitting TRBD2. With 4 bases clipped from V and 0 bases from J, the junction kept 5 bases outside the gene matches. Germline CDR1 reads LGHNA; CDR2 reads YNFKEQ. CDR3 length: 15 residues.

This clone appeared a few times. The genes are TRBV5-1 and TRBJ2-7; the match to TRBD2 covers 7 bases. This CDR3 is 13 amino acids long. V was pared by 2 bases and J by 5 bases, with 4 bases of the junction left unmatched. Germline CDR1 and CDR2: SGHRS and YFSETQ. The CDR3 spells CASSLETSDEQYF. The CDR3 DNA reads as TGCGCCAGCAGCTTAGAAACTAGCGACGAGCAGTACTTC.

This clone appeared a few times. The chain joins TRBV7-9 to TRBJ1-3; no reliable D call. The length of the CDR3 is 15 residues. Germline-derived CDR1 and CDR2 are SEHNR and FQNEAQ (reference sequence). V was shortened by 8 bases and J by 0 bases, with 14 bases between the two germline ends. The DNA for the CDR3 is TGTGCCAGCTCCCGAGACGCTAGCTCTGGAAACACCATATATTTT. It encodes CASSRDASSGNTIYF.

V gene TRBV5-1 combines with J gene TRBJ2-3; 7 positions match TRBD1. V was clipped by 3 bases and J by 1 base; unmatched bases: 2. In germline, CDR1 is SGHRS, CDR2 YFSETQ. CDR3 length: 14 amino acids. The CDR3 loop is CASSYGQGTDTQYF. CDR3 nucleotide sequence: TGCGCCAGCAGCTATGGACAGGGCACAGATACGCAGTATTTT.